The 10 T cell receptor beta chains presented below share a single source sample, sequenced in a study of cytomegalovirus exposure and HLA in healthy donors (dated by TCRdb to about 2017). Library creation used the immunoSEQ multiplex PCR assay. For the multiplex PCR, a mixture combining 60 forward primers for TCR Vbeta segments and 13 reverse primers for TCR Jbeta segments was used. TCRdb limited this immuneACCESS table to in-frame rearrangements with V and J called. A share of clones is missing; checked studies link under half to unresolved V genes, and the rest is unexplained. The table held for this sample gives tens of thousands of clones. 15% to 17% of the sample goes to the ten largest clones. The sequenced sample was PBMCs. All receptors derive from a man aged 50 to 60 in good health and CMV-seropositive.

The chain joins TRBV11-2 to TRBJ2-7; 14 positions agree with TRBD2. This CDR3 region has 16 residues. Germline trimming cut 5 bases from V and 6 bases from J; bases unmatched to any gene: 9. Germline V gene lookup returns CDR1 SGHAT and CDR2 FQNNGV. CDR3 loop: CASSPGLAGAMGEQYV. Written as DNA, the CDR3 is TGTGCCAGCAGCCCGGGACTAGCGGGAGCGATGGGCGAGCAGTACGTC.

The chain recombines TRBV11-3 with TRBJ1-1, with 9 bases matching TRBD1. The CDR3 extends over 16 amino acids. V trimming: 0 bases; J trimming: 4 bases; junction bases outside the gene matches: 6. Germline-derived CDR1 and CDR2 are SGHNT and YENEEA. This CDR3 is CASSLDNRDRATEAFF. The CDR3 DNA reads as TGTGCCAGCAGCTTAGATAACCGGGACAGGGCCACTGAAGCTTTCTTT.

The V call is TRBV7-2, the J call TRBJ2-4; 12 bases fit TRBD2. The CDR3 has 14 amino acids. Trimming at V came to 8 bases and at J to 6 bases, leaving 5 bases not matched to a gene. Per germline, CDR1 SGHTA and CDR2 FQGNSA. CDR3 bases: TGTGCCAGCCGACTAGCGGGAGCGACAAACATTCAGTACTTC. Residues: CASRLAGATNIQYF.

Worth noting for this clone: The same CDR3 also results from other DNA sequences found in this sample. J is TRBJ1-2 and V is TRBV28; D gene ambiguous. This CDR3 region has 12 residues. Trimming stripped 5 bases from V and 4 bases from J, with 8 bases between. Germline V gene data show CDR1 as MDHEN and CDR2 as SYDVKM. The CDR3 spells CASSLSRYGYTF. The DNA for the CDR3 is TGTGCCAGCAGTCTGTCGCGCTATGGCTACACCTTC.

This chain uses TRBV29-1 with TRBJ2-5, with D tentatively TRBD1 (5 bases). The CDR3 is 10 residues long. The V gene's germline CDR1 is SQVTM and CDR2 ANQGSEA. With 7 bases removed from V and 2 bases from J, the gap between germline ends came to 5 bases. Written as DNA, the CDR3 is TGCAGCGGACAGCAAGAGACCCAGTACTTC. As protein: CSGQQETQYF. Together with reference TRBV29-1 and TRBJ2-5, the CDR3 gives the full variable domain: SAVISQKPSRDICQRGTSLTIQCQVDSQVTMMFWYRQQPGQSLTLIATANQGSEATYESGFVIDKFPISRPNLTFSTLTVSNMSPEDSSIYLCSGQQETQYFGPGTRLLVL.

The rearrangement joins TRBV5-4 to TRBJ1-5, with D possibly matching TRBD1 (5 bases). CDR1 and CDR2 (germline): SGHNT, YYREEE (reference sequence). V was clipped by 3 bases and J by 4 bases, with 8 bases between them. The CDR3 contains 13 residues. The CDR3 spells CASSSGGNQPQHF. CDR3 coding DNA: TGTGCCAGCAGCTCTGGGGGGAATCAGCCCCAGCATTTT.

This chain joins TRBV11-2 and TRBJ2-1; tentative D call: TRBD2 (5 bases). Germline CDR1 SGHAT, CDR2 FQNNGV. The V gene lost 4 bases and the J gene lost 7 bases, with 8 bases spanning the gap. CDR3 length: 12 amino acids. CDR3: CASSSTGNEQFF. The CDR3 DNA sequence: TGTGCCAGCAGCTCGACGGGGAATGAGCAGTTCTTC.

The chain recombines TRBV4-3 with TRBJ2-3, with 9 nucleotides matching TRBD2. The CDR3 runs to 16 residues. V dropped 0 bases and J dropped 7; count of bases not matched to a gene: 8. Germline lookup yields CDR1 LGHNA and CDR2 YSLEER. The CDR3 loop is CASSQESGGPSNTQYF. Written as DNA, the CDR3 is TGCGCCAGCAGCCAAGAAAGCGGGGGGCCCTCCAATACGCAGTATTTT.

The rearrangement uses TRBV10-3 and TRBJ2-3, with D possibly being TRBD2 (5 bases). Trimming stripped 4 bases from V and 1 base from J, with 12 bases between. The CDR3 covers 15 residues. Germline CDR1 ENHRY, CDR2 SYGVKD. Here the CDR3 reads CAISAQRRGTDTQYF. In nucleotides, the CDR3 is TGTGCCATCAGTGCACAGCGGAGAGGCACAGATACGCAGTATTTT.

The V gene is TRBV14, the J gene TRBJ2-1, with TRBD2 identical over 10 bases. The length of the CDR3 is 16 residues. Per germline, CDR1 SGHDN and CDR2 FVKESK. V was clipped by 5 bases and J by 3 bases; unmatched bases: 7. CDR3 loop: CASSSASGRNYNEQFF. CDR3 DNA: TGTGCCAGCAGCTCGGCTAGCGGGAGAAACTACAATGAGCAGTTCTTC. Full variable domain (remainder filled in from reference TRBV14 and TRBJ2-1): EAGVTQFPSHSVIEKGQTVTLRCDPISGHDNLYWYRRVMGKEIKFLLHFVKESKQDESGMPNNRFLAERTGGTYSTLKVQPAELEDSGVYFCASSSASGRNYNEQFFGPGTRLTVL.